The 5 T cell receptor beta chains listed next were all sequenced from one sample in a study of STAT5B mutations in CD4+ large granular lymphocyte leukemia. The table came from immunoSEQ multiplex PCR; TCRdb's copy has only in-frame clones and leaves some out. In the table there are more than 20,000 clones, roughly three quarters of which are singletons. Sequenced: CD4+ T cells from blood buffy coats. These receptor sequences come from a human donor in good health.

There are a few counts of this clone. V and J are TRBV4-1 and TRBJ1-2, with D perhaps TRBD1 (6 bases). Looked up from germline, CDR1 is MGHRA and CDR2 is YSYEKL. The CDR3 spans 14 residues. The V and J ends lost 3 bases and 2 bases respectively, with 10 bases between them. CDR3 protein: CASSQGAQNYGYTF. The CDR3, as DNA: TGCGCCAGCAGCCAGGGGGCCCAGAACTATGGCTACACCTTC.

The gene calls are TRBV7-6 and TRBJ2-3; TRBD2 matches 9 bases. The CDR3 is 18 residues long. From germline, CDR1 is SGHVS and CDR2 FNYEAQ. V dropped 4 bases and J dropped 2; count of bases not matched to a gene: 13. This CDR3 reads CASSSPSGNNLPTDTQYF. The CDR3 region has the DNA TGTGCCAGCAGCTCCCCTAGCGGGAATAATCTCCCCACAGATACGCAGTATTTT.

V and J are TRBV5-6 and TRBJ1-1, with D possibly TRBD1 on 5 matching bases. V was cut by 2 bases and J by 4 bases, with 15 bases left in between. CDR3 length: 15 residues. Germline-derived CDR1 and CDR2 are SGHDT and YYEEEE. CDR3 nucleotide sequence: TGTGCCAGCAGCTTCGGGTATAAAAGGGGCACTGAAGCTTTCTTT. It codes for CASSFGYKRGTEAFF.

The V and J genes are TRBV6-5 and TRBJ1-2; 8 positions agree with TRBD1. The germline CDR1 and CDR2 sequences are MNHEY and SVGAGI. The V segment lost 2 bases and the J segment 8 bases; nucleotides outside the gene matches: 10. The CDR3 contains 15 residues. DNA for the CDR3: TGTGCCAGCAGTTACACCGGACAGGGACAAGGCGGCTACACCTTC. Amino acids: CASSYTGQGQGGYTF.

The chain uses TRBV10-1 and TRBJ2-2; D unclear. CDR3 size: 13 residues. The V gene's germline CDR1 is WNHNN and CDR2 SYGVQD (reference sequence). Trimming cost V 0 bases and J 6 bases, with 5 bases left between them. For the CDR3, the DNA is TGCGCCAGCAGTGAGTCTTTTCCCGGGGAGCTGTTTTTT. It translates to CASSESFPGELFF.